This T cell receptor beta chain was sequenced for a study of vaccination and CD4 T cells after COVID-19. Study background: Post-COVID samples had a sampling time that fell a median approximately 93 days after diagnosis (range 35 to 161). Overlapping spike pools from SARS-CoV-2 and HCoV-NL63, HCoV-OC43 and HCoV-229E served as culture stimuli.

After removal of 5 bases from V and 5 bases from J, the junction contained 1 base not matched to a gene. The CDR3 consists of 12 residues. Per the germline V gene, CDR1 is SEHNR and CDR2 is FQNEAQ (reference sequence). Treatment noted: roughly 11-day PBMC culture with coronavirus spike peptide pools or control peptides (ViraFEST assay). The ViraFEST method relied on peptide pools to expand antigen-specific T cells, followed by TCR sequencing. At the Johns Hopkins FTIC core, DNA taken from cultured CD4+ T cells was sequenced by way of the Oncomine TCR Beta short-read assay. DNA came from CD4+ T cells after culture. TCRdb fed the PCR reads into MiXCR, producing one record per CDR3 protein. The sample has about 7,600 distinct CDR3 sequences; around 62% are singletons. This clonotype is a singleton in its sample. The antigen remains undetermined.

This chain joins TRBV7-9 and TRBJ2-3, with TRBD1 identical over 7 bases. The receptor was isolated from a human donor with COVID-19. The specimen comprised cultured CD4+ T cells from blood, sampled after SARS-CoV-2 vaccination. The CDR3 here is CASSPGGDTQYF. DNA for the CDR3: TGTGCCAGCAGCCCAGGGGGAGATACGCAGTATTTT. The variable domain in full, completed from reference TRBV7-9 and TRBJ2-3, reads DTGVSQNPRHKITKRGQNVTFRCDPISEHNRLYWYRQTLGQGPEFLTYFQNEAQLEKSRLLSDRFSAERPKGSFSTLEIQRTEQGDSAMYLCASSPGGDTQYFGPGTRLTVL.